Each of the 28 T cell receptor beta chains below was sequenced from the same sample in a study of radiotherapy plus CTLA-4 blockade in lung cancer. Data came from immunoSEQ multiplex PCR; TCRdb stores just in-frame clones and leaves some out. The sample has over 85,000 clones, 80% to 85% seen once; the top ten hold roughly 24%. The source material was peripheral blood, sampled from a patient treated with radiotherapy plus ipilimumab. These receptors all come from a human donor with non-small cell lung cancer that progressed on radiotherapy plus ipilimumab.

This clone was seen once. The J gene is TRBJ2-7, the V gene TRBV6-5; D is undetermined. V lost 4 bases and J lost 6, with 13 bases in between. Germline V lookup: CDR1 MNHEY, CDR2 SVGAGI. The CDR3 totals 13 residues. CDR3 amino acids: CASSSTRTAEQYV. The CDR3 nucleotides are TGTGCCAGCAGTTCAACACGGACGGCCGAGCAGTACGTC.

The V gene is TRBV6-5, the J gene TRBJ2-7; 7 nucleotides match TRBD2. V lost 4 bases, J lost 2 bases, and 11 bases stayed unmatched. The germline CDR1 and CDR2 sequences are MNHEY and SVGAGI. This CDR3 is 16 amino acids long. The CDR3 loop is CASSSFISGTPYEQYF. In DNA form, the CDR3 reads TGTGCCAGCAGTTCCTTCATAAGCGGGACCCCCTACGAGCAGTACTTC.

Remarks on this clone: The identical CDR3 is also encoded by other nucleotide sequences in the sample. The chain uses TRBV5-6 and TRBJ2-7; D is possibly TRBD2 (6 bases). Trimming removed 3 bases from V and 6 bases from J, with 16 bases in between. The CDR3 totals 14 residues. Per germline, CDR1 SGHDT and CDR2 YYEEEE. Here the CDR3 reads CASSSWGDPIEQYV. The CDR3 coding sequence is TGTGCCAGCAGCTCATGGGGGGACCCCATCGAGCAGTACGTC.

This clone was recorded only once. The rearrangement uses TRBV2 and TRBJ1-2; no firm D call. CDR1 is SNHLY and CDR2 is FYNNEI in the germline V gene. Deletions cut 6 bases from V and 8 bases from J, with 13 bases between. CDR3 size: 12 residues. This CDR3 is CASRETRPGYTF. The CDR3 DNA is TGTGCCAGCAGGGAGACCCGGCCCGGCTACACCTTC.

The chain uses TRBV4-1 and TRBJ2-7, with a weak D call TRBD1 (7 bases). The CDR3 is made up of 15 amino acids. Trimming shortened V by 3 bases and J by 4 bases, and 16 bases separated the two germline ends. Germline CDR1 reads MGHRA; CDR2 reads YSYEKL. The CDR3 DNA is TGCGCCAGCAGCCAGGAAGGAGGGGGCACGTACGAGCAGTACTTC. The encoded protein is CASSQEGGGTYEQYF.

The chain combines TRBV19 with TRBJ1-2, with D perhaps matching TRBD1 (5 bases). Trimming shortened V by 7 bases and J by 0 bases, and 18 bases separated the two germline ends. Germline V gene sequence: CDR1 LNHDA, CDR2 SQIVND (reference sequence). The CDR3 contains 16 residues. The CDR3 bases are TGTGCCAGTAAAGGGACCGCCAGGGTGTCTAACTATGGCTACACCTTC. Protein sequence: CASKGTARVSNYGYTF.

The chain uses TRBV9 and TRBJ1-3; no definite D call. Trimming took off 0 bases at V and 2 bases at J, with 9 bases between the two ends. This CDR3 has 15 amino acids. CDR1 is SGDLS, CDR2 YYNGEE, per germline. CDR3 sequence: CASSVGGRTGNTIYF. DNA for the CDR3: TGTGCCAGCAGCGTAGGTGGGAGGACTGGAAACACCATATATTTT.

The gene calls are TRBV19 and TRBJ2-1; 9 nucleotides match TRBD2. V trimming: 5 bases; J trimming: 5 bases; junction bases outside the gene matches: 4. Germline V CDR1 and CDR2: LNHDA, SQIVND (reference sequence). The CDR3 has 14 residues. The CDR3 DNA follows: TGTGCCAGTAGTGGGACTAGCAGAGACAATGAGCAGTTCTTC. Translated: CASSGTSRDNEQFF.

The chain joins TRBV6-1 to TRBJ2-1; the match to TRBD2 covers 10 bases. Germline assignment: CDR1 MNHNS and CDR2 SASEGT. J was trimmed by 9 bases and V by 2 bases; bases with no gene match: 4. The CDR3 contains 14 residues. CDR3 amino acids: CASSEFSGRGEQFF. CDR3 DNA sequence: TGTGCCAGCAGTGAATTCAGCGGGAGGGGTGAGCAGTTCTTC.

This clone was detected a few times. The chain recombines TRBV6-1 with TRBJ1-1; D not certain. This CDR3 has 13 amino acids. V lost 3 bases to trimming and J lost 4 bases, with 9 bases between them. The germline gives CDR1 MNHNS, CDR2 SASEGT. The DNA for the CDR3 is TGTGCCAGCAGTGACACCTCAGCCACTGAAGCTTTCTTT. It codes for CASSDTSATEAFF.

This chain connects TRBV28 to TRBJ2-5; 11 bases fit TRBD1. The CDR3 has 13 amino acids. Germline V lookup: CDR1 MDHEN, CDR2 SYDVKM. After removal of 7 bases from V and 5 bases from J, the junction contained 3 bases not matched to a gene. The CDR3 loop reads CASKGQGAETQYF. Here the CDR3 DNA reads TGTGCCAGCAAAGGACAGGGGGCCGAGACCCAGTACTTC.

V gene TRBV6-1 combines with J gene TRBJ2-7; 8 bases are a match to TRBD1. Germline V gene lookup returns CDR1 MNHNS and CDR2 SASEGT. The CDR3 spans 13 residues. V was pared by 4 bases and J by 6 bases, with 5 bases of the junction left unmatched. For the CDR3, the DNA is TGTGCCAGCAGTGGCTGGACAGGGCGCGAGCAGTACTTC. Amino acids: CASSGWTGREQYF.

There are a few counts of this clone. The rearrangement joins TRBV6-1 to TRBJ2-3, with D possibly matching TRBD2 (5 bases). The CDR3 length is 14 residues. Per the germline V gene, CDR1 is MNHNS and CDR2 is SASEGT. V lost 5 bases and J 4 bases, leaving 13 bases between the germline ends. CDR3 loop: CASSMNAGSDTQYF. DNA of the CDR3: TGTGCCAGCAGTATGAATGCGGGCTCAGATACGCAGTATTTT.

The chain couples TRBV6-4 to TRBJ2-1; 10 bases line up with TRBD2. This CDR3 is 16 amino acids long. The V gene end was trimmed by 4 bases and the J gene end by 9 bases; junction bases not matched to a gene: 12. The germline gives CDR1 MRHNA, CDR2 SNTAGT. The CDR3 DNA sequence: TGTGCCAGCAGTGCTGCCAGCGGGAGGGGTCGCGGTGAGCAGTTCTTC. This translates into CASSAASGRGRGEQFF.

This chain uses TRBV6-4 with TRBJ1-1; 7 bases map to TRBD1. The germline V gene has CDR1 MRHNA and CDR2 SNTAGT. Trimming at V came to 6 bases and at J to 1 base, leaving 5 bases not matched to a gene. The CDR3 runs 14 residues. The CDR3 reads CASRLTGTNTEAFF. The CDR3 nucleotides read TGTGCCAGCAGATTGACAGGGACGAACACTGAAGCTTTCTTT.

The rearrangement uses TRBV18 and TRBJ1-3; D is uncertain. Trimming pared 3 bases from V and 0 bases from J, leaving 9 bases between. The germline V gene has CDR1 KGHSH and CDR2 LQKENI. This CDR3 contains 15 residues. The CDR3 reads CASSPKQFSGNTIYF. In DNA form, the CDR3 reads TGTGCCAGCTCACCTAAACAGTTCTCTGGAAACACCATATATTTT.

The J gene is TRBJ2-7, the V gene TRBV7-2; TRBD1 aligns across 7 bases. V gave up 0 bases and J gave up 0 bases; unmatched junction bases: 5. This CDR3 is built from 16 residues. Germline V gene data show CDR1 as SGHTA and CDR2 as FQGNSA. CDR3 amino acids: CASSLASRGSSYEQYF. The CDR3 DNA sequence: TGTGCCAGCAGCTTAGCGTCCAGGGGGAGCTCCTACGAGCAGTACTTC.

This chain uses TRBV6-6 with TRBJ1-1; 9 nucleotides align to TRBD1. The length of the CDR3 is 14 residues. V was clipped by 6 bases and J by 1 base; unmatched bases: 3. Germline CDR1 reads MNHNY; CDR2 reads SVGAGI (reference sequence). The CDR3: CASRLGQGNTEAFF. The CDR3 nucleotides are TGTGCCAGCAGATTGGGACAGGGGAACACTGAAGCTTTCTTT.

This clone has just a few counts. The chain carries TRBV7-9 and TRBJ2-2; D not certain. Germline V CDR1 and CDR2: SEHNR, FQNEAQ (reference sequence). Trimming stripped 5 bases from V and 1 base from J, with 8 bases between. This CDR3 contains 14 residues. CDR3 protein: CASSPKENTGELFF. CDR3 in DNA: TGTGCCAGCAGCCCCAAGGAGAACACCGGGGAGCTGTTTTTT.

The V gene is TRBV28, the J gene TRBJ2-3; 9 bases map to TRBD1. Looked up from germline, CDR1 is MDHEN and CDR2 is SYDVKM. J gave up 4 bases and V 6 bases, and 2 bases lay outside the gene matches. The length of the CDR3 is 13 residues. CDR3 in amino acids: CASRRQGADTQYF. The CDR3 DNA is TGTGCCAGCAGGCGACAGGGGGCAGATACGCAGTATTTT.

The V gene is TRBV20-1, the J gene TRBJ2-5; D gene uncertain. Germline CDR1 and CDR2: DFQATT and SNEGSKA (reference sequence). CDR3 size: 11 residues. DNA of the CDR3: TGCAGCCCTACGAGTCAGGAGACCCAGTACTTC. Its protein product is CSPTSQETQYF.

This clone was found a few times. The V call is TRBV6-6, the J call TRBJ1-2; D gene uncertain. The CDR3 totals 13 residues. V shed 6 bases and J shed 4 bases, with 12 bases lying between them. Germline V gives CDR1 MNHNY, CDR2 SVGAGI (reference sequence). DNA of the CDR3: TGTGCCAGCAGCCCCGGGCAGGTCTATGGCTACACCTTC. Its translation: CASSPGQVYGYTF.

V is TRBV19 and J is TRBJ1-4; 9 bases map to TRBD1. CDR3 length equals 14 residues. CDR1 and CDR2 from the germline V gene are LNHDA and SQIVND (reference sequence). The junction had 11 bases not matched to a gene; V was cut back by 10 bases and J by 8 bases. The CDR3 loop reads CATRPGTGIEKLFF. The CDR3 nucleotides are TGTGCCACACGTCCCGGGACAGGGATCGAAAAACTGTTTTTT.

This chain connects TRBV18 to TRBJ2-1; D might be TRBD2 (6 bases). The CDR3 totals 15 residues. Trimming stripped 2 bases from V and 4 bases from J, with 12 bases between. CDR1 and CDR2 from the germline V gene are KGHSH and LQKENI. The CDR3 bases are TGTGCCAGCTCACCAGGGACTCCAGATTACAATGAGCAGTTCTTC. This gives the protein CASSPGTPDYNEQFF.

This clone is a singleton in its sample. The germline gene is not matched at one end of the junction; a read error may be the cause. The chain's CDR3 is CASSQVGGASYGQYF. The CDR3 DNA is TGCGCCAGCAGCCAAGTAGGGGGAGCCTCCTACGGGCAGTACTTC. The rearrangement joins TRBV4-1 to TRBJ2-7; a weak D match, TRBD1 (6 bases). Germline CDR1 and CDR2: MGHRA and YSYEKL. The CDR3 runs to 15 residues.

About this clone itself: Relative to the germline gene, one junction end is altered; a read error may explain this. The chain links TRBV7-7 to TRBJ2-5; D is undetermined. The CDR3 has 12 amino acids. Germline lookup yields CDR1 SSHAT and CDR2 FNYEAQ (reference sequence). CDR3 sequence: CASSLDGETQYF. As DNA, the CDR3 is TGTGCTAGCAGCTTAGACGGGGAGACCCAGTACTTC.

CDR3 nucleotide sequence: TGTGCCAGCAGCCACGGACTAGCGGACGTGAATGAGCAGTTCTTC. Its translation: CASSHGLADVNEQFF. The rearrangement uses TRBV5-5 and TRBJ2-1, with TRBD2 identical over 10 bases. The V segment lost 4 bases and the J segment 7 bases; nucleotides outside the gene matches: 8. CDR1 and CDR2 (germline): SGHKS, YYEKEE (reference sequence). The CDR3 spans 15 residues.

The gene calls are TRBV4-1 and TRBJ2-1; D remains ambiguous. CDR1 is MGHRA and CDR2 is YSYEKL in the germline V gene. This CDR3 has 16 amino acids. Between the trimmed V and J ends, which lost 0 bases and 3 bases, there was a span of 12 bases. CDR3 region: CASSQESAPYYNEQFF. The CDR3 coding sequence is TGCGCCAGCAGCCAAGAATCGGCCCCTTACTACAATGAGCAGTTCTTC.